Following are 32 T cell receptor beta chains from one sample sequenced in a study of blood T cells in healthy people across ages. A second PCR, run for roughly 7 to 12 cycles, used a sample-barcoded 5' primer plus a J-beta primer mix. TCRdb reprocessed the 5' RACE reads via MiXCR and lists one record per CDR3 protein. The sample shows approximately 800,000 distinct CDR3 sequences, 58% of them seen only once. Sequenced input: blood. The receptor set was obtained from a man aged 25 to 45 in good health.

Details on this clonotype: The junction departs from the called germline gene at one end, perhaps through a read error. The chain uses TRBV3-1 and TRBJ2-7; TRBD1 matches at 8 bases. CDR1 is LGHDT and CDR2 is YNNKEL in the germline V gene (reference sequence). This CDR3 has 15 residues. CDR3 in amino acids: CASSRGQGGHYEQYF. The CDR3, as DNA: TGTGCCAGTAGCCGAGGACAGGGAGGCCACTACGAGCAGTACTTC.

The genes are TRBV20-1 and TRBJ2-5; 10 positions match TRBD2. The CDR3 totals 15 residues. The trim removed 4 bases at V and 5 bases at J, leaving 10 bases unmatched. Per germline, CDR1 DFQATT and CDR2 SNEGSKA (reference sequence). The CDR3, as DNA: TGCAGTGCTAACGGCCAGCGGGAGGGGAAGGAGACCCAGTACTTC. It translates to CSANGQREGKETQYF.

The chain couples TRBV24-1 to TRBJ2-1; D may match TRBD1 or TRBD2 (7 bases each). V lost 6 bases and J lost 6, with 17 bases in between. The CDR3 loop spans 15 amino acids. Germline CDR1 and CDR2: KGHDR and SFDVKD. CDR3 bases: TGTGCCACCAGTCAAGACAGGGAGGGCCGCAATGAGCAGTTCTTC. As protein: CATSQDREGRNEQFF.

Written as DNA, the CDR3 is TGTGCCAGCATGTTTGATGAGCAGTACTTC. Protein: CASMFDEQYF. V and J are TRBV2 and TRBJ2-5, with no clear D. Germline-derived CDR1 and CDR2 are SNHLY and FYNNEI. V lost 7 bases, J lost 11 bases, and 11 bases lay in between. This CDR3 region has 10 residues.

The rearrangement uses TRBV15 and TRBJ1-2; D is possibly TRBD1 (5 bases). CDR3 length equals 12 residues. CDR1 and CDR2 (germline): LNHNV, YYDKDF (reference sequence). V lost 5 bases and J 5 bases, leaving 9 bases between the germline ends. The CDR3 sequence is CATSFQGYGYTF. The CDR3 DNA is TGTGCCACCAGCTTCCAGGGTTATGGCTACACCTTC.

The chain joins TRBV11-2 to TRBJ2-1; perhaps TRBD1 as D (5 bases). Per germline, CDR1 SGHAT and CDR2 FQNNGV. V was cut by 0 bases and J by 8 bases, with 11 bases left in between. This CDR3 is built from 14 residues. CDR3 nucleotide sequence: TGTGCCAGCAGCTTAGACCAGGGAAGCCATGAGCAGTTCTTC. The encoded protein is CASSLDQGSHEQFF. Based on the CDR3 plus reference TRBV11-2 and TRBJ2-1, the full variable domain is EAGVAQSPRYKIIEKRQSVAFWCNPISGHATLYWYQQILGQGPKLLIQFQNNGVVDDSQLPKDRFSAERLKGVDSTLKIQPAKLEDSAVYLCASSLDQGSHEQFFGPGTRLTVL.

V gene TRBV11-2 combines with J gene TRBJ2-1; D is possibly TRBD2 (5 bases). The CDR3 runs 16 residues. The V gene's germline CDR1 is SGHAT and CDR2 FQNNGV. V was trimmed by 1 base and J by 3 bases, leaving 13 bases between them. The CDR3 reads CASSLGGGRDYNEQFF. The CDR3 DNA follows: TGTGCCAGCAGCTTAGGTGGAGGCCGGGACTACAATGAGCAGTTCTTC.

V usage is TRBV5-8 and J usage is TRBJ2-3; TRBD2 agrees at 11 bases. The J segment lost 3 bases and the V segment lost 2 bases, leaving 5 bases of the junction unmatched. The V gene's germline CDR1 is SGHTS and CDR2 YDEGEE. The CDR3 sequence is 16 residues long. This chain's CDR3 is CASSLTSGSVTDTQYF. The CDR3 region has the DNA TGTGCCAGCAGCTTAACTAGCGGGAGTGTAACAGATACGCAGTATTTT.

In this sample, this clonotype turned up once. The chain couples TRBV6-1 to TRBJ1-2; D is perhaps TRBD1 (5 bases). The CDR3 sequence is 13 residues long. V was trimmed by 5 bases and J by 8 bases, leaving 15 bases between them. CDR1 is MNHNS, CDR2 SASEGT, per germline. CDR3 in amino acids: CASSMGLSLGYTF. The CDR3 DNA reads TGTGCCAGCAGTATGGGACTGTCTTTGGGCTACACCTTC.

The chain couples TRBV28 to TRBJ2-1; 13 bases align to TRBD2. Trimming removed 5 bases from V and 3 bases from J; junction bases left unmatched: 7. CDR1 is MDHEN and CDR2 is SYDVKM in the germline V gene. This CDR3 contains 17 residues. The CDR3 nucleotides are TGTGCCAGCAGTCCTCAGACTAGCGGGAGGCTCTACAATGAGCAGTTCTTC. Translated, it gives CASSPQTSGRLYNEQFF.

The J gene is TRBJ2-1, the V gene TRBV7-9; 9 bases are shared with TRBD2. Looked up from germline, CDR1 is SEHNR and CDR2 is FQNEAQ (reference sequence). There are 16 residues in the CDR3. The trim removed 0 bases at V and 8 bases at J, leaving 8 bases unmatched. In nucleotides, the CDR3 is TGTGCCAGCAGCTTAGCCCGGGGACTAGCTTCCCATGAGCAGTTCTTC. Amino acids: CASSLARGLASHEQFF.

Note on this clonotype: Mismatch with germline at one junction end may stem from a read error. V and J are TRBV6-1 and TRBJ2-1; 7 bases align to TRBD1. The CDR3 sequence is 15 residues long. The germline V gene has CDR1 MNHNS and CDR2 SASEGT. The CDR3 region has the DNA TGTGCCGGCAGTGACGCTGGACAGGATCGCAATGAGCAGTTCTTC. It encodes CAGSDAGQDRNEQFF.

The J gene is TRBJ2-1, the V gene TRBV29-1; no firm D call. V lost 8 bases and J 4 bases, leaving 15 bases between the germline ends. The CDR3 runs to 13 residues. The V gene's germline CDR1 is SQVTM and CDR2 ANQGSEA. The CDR3 DNA reads TGCAGCATTCCCCTGCTGGGATACAATGAGCAGTTCTTC. It codes for CSIPLLGYNEQFF.

The gene calls are TRBV4-2 and TRBJ2-1; D remains unclear. Germline V gene lookup returns CDR1 LGHNA and CDR2 YNFKEQ. The CDR3 has 13 residues. Trimming cost V 1 base and J 8 bases, with 9 bases left between them. CDR3 sequence reads: CASSQGSGDEQFF. CDR3 nucleotide sequence: TGTGCCAGCAGCCAAGGATCGGGCGATGAGCAGTTCTTC.

The rearrangement links TRBV20-1 to TRBJ2-4; D assignment may be TRBD1 or TRBD2 (5 bases each). The last part of the DNA fits TRBJ2-5 better; the J call may be wrong. CDR3 length: 14 amino acids. The germline CDR1 and CDR2 sequences are DFQATT and SNEGSKA (reference sequence). The CDR3 DNA follows: TGCAGTGCTCAAAGGGACGGAAGGGGAGAGACCCAGTACTTC. Amino acid sequence: CSAQRDGRGETQYF.

This chain connects TRBV20-1 to TRBJ2-7; TRBD2 aligns across 10 bases. Looked up from germline, CDR1 is DFQATT and CDR2 is SNEGSKA (reference sequence). Losses at the gene ends were 4 bases for V and 3 bases for J; bases not matched to a gene: 3. The CDR3 extends over 13 amino acids. The CDR3 sequence is CSAKVAGGYEQYF. The CDR3, as DNA: TGCAGTGCTAAGGTAGCGGGAGGCTACGAGCAGTACTTC.

The chain has TRBV3-1 and TRBJ1-2; no clear D gene. This CDR3 is 14 amino acids long. Trimming removed 0 bases at V and 6 bases at J, with 11 bases between. Per germline, CDR1 LGHDT and CDR2 YNNKEL (reference sequence). The CDR3 bases are TGTGCCAGCAGCCAAGACGCCACATGGAATGGCTACACCTTC. Translation: CASSQDATWNGYTF.

This chain joins TRBV20-1 and TRBJ2-1, with D uncertain. The CDR3 is made up of 13 amino acids. Trimming cost V 5 bases and J 5 bases, with 13 bases left between them. Germline CDR1 is DFQATT and CDR2 is SNEGSKA (reference sequence). The CDR3 nucleotides are TGCAGTGCTCCCACGACCACTGACAATGAGCAGTTCTTC. It codes for CSAPTTTDNEQFF.

The V and J genes are TRBV4-3 and TRBJ2-3, with D perhaps matching TRBD1 (5 bases). The CDR3 length is 17 residues. Trimming took off 3 bases at V and 0 bases at J, with 16 bases between the two ends. Germline CDR1 is LGHNA and CDR2 is YSLEER. The CDR3 region has the DNA TGCGCCAGCAGCCAGGGAAAGGGGCGGCCTAGCACAGATACGCAGTATTTT. Translating gives CASSQGKGRPSTDTQYF.

This clonotype appeared a single time. Relative to the germline gene, one junction end is altered; a read error may explain this. The chain combines TRBV12-3 or TRBV12-4 with TRBJ2-5, with D maybe TRBD1 (6 bases). The end of the DNA fits TRBJ2-7 better, so the J call may be wrong. This CDR3 has 12 amino acids. CDR3 residues: CAGRTGSSEQYF. CDR3 in DNA: TGTGCCGGCAGAACAGGGTCCTCCGAGCAGTACTTC.

The chain carries TRBV6-6 and TRBJ2-1; 9 nucleotides match TRBD2. Unmatched junction bases numbered 5, after V lost 7 bases and J lost 13 bases. The germline V gene has CDR1 MNHNY and CDR2 SVGAGI (reference sequence). This CDR3 region has 11 residues. CDR3: CASTSLAGQFF. The DNA of the CDR3 is TGTGCCAGCACCTCCCTAGCGGGACAGTTCTTC.

This clonotype was counted a few times. V is TRBV7-2 and J is TRBJ1-6, with D uncertain. Germline CDR1 is SGHTA and CDR2 is FQGNSA. V lost 5 bases and J 7 bases, leaving 15 bases between the germline ends. CDR3 size: 15 residues. The CDR3 sequence is CASSASATENSPLHF. CDR3 nucleotide sequence: TGTGCCAGCAGCGCGAGTGCGACGGAGAATTCACCCCTCCACTTT. Looking up the rest from reference TRBV7-2 and TRBJ1-6 gives the full variable domain: GAGVSQSPSNKVTEKGKDVELRCDPISGHTALYWYRQSLGQGLEFLIYFQGNSAPDKSGLPSDRFSAERTGGSVSTLTIQRTQQEDSAVYLCASSASATENSPLHFGNGTRLTVT.

The V and J genes are TRBV9 and TRBJ1-1; no firm D call. In germline, CDR1 is SGDLS, CDR2 YYNGEE. Deletions cut 8 bases from V and 1 base from J, with 9 bases between. The CDR3 is made up of 12 amino acids. The CDR3 DNA follows: TGTGCCAGTGGTAAGGGGAACACTGAAGCTTTCTTT. It yields the protein CASGKGNTEAFF.

This clonotype appeared a few times. The chain carries TRBV11-2 and TRBJ2-2; D not resolved. Germline lookup yields CDR1 SGHAT and CDR2 FQNNGV. Trimming took off 5 bases at V and 4 bases at J, with 2 bases between the two ends. The CDR3 has 11 residues. The CDR3 region is CASSRTGELFF. The CDR3 bases are TGTGCCAGCAGCCGCACCGGGGAGCTGTTTTTT.

The gene calls are TRBV7-8 and TRBJ2-7, with 7 bases that match TRBD1. Germline CDR1 and CDR2: SGHVS and FQNEAQ. The J segment lost 4 bases and the V segment lost 5 bases, leaving 8 bases of the junction unmatched. The CDR3 covers 14 residues. The CDR3 spells CASSRGTDFYEQYF. In DNA form, the CDR3 reads TGTGCCAGCAGCAGGGGGACAGATTTTTACGAGCAGTACTTC.

This clonotype was seen once. This chain connects TRBV4-3 to TRBJ2-2; D is undetermined. The V end lost 0 bases, the J end lost 4 bases, and 9 bases lay between the germline ends. The CDR3 is 15 amino acids. Germline V CDR1 and CDR2: LGHNA, YSLEER. The CDR3 DNA reads as TGCGCCAGCAGCCAAGAAGTAGACCGCACCGGGGAGCTGTTTTTT. Translating gives CASSQEVDRTGELFF.

A few counts support this clonotype. The rearrangement links TRBV12-3 or TRBV12-4 to TRBJ1-2; D is unclear. The V end was cut by 3 bases, the J end by 4 bases, with 9 bases between. The length of the CDR3 is 13 residues. In DNA, the CDR3 is TGTGCCAGCAGTTTGGACCTCTCCTATGGCTACACCTTC. This translates into CASSLDLSYGYTF.

This clonotype was found a few times. This chain joins TRBV20-1 and TRBJ2-7; 9 nucleotides line up with TRBD1. This CDR3 spans 14 amino acids. Germline assignment: CDR1 DFQATT and CDR2 SNEGSKA (reference sequence). V was pared by 4 bases and J by 7 bases, with 11 bases of the junction left unmatched. CDR3 sequence (DNA): TGCAGTGCTACCGGGACAGGGCTGATTAGGGAGCAGTACTTC. This codes for CSATGTGLIREQYF.

The chain recombines TRBV18 with TRBJ2-1, with 8 positions matching TRBD2. The CDR3 extends over 15 amino acids. CDR1 KGHSH and CDR2 LQKENI come from the germline V gene. V shed 3 bases and J 9 bases; nucleotides not matched to a gene: 10. CDR3 nucleotide sequence: TGTGCCAGCTCACCTAAGAGCGGGAGCGATTTTGAGCAGTTCTTC. This encodes CASSPKSGSDFEQFF.

This chain connects TRBV20-1 to TRBJ1-2; possible D gene TRBD1, 5 bases. Trimming took off 0 bases at V and 8 bases at J, with 19 bases between the two ends. The V gene's germline CDR1 is DFQATT and CDR2 SNEGSKA (reference sequence). The CDR3 contains 15 residues. The CDR3 region has the DNA TGCAGTGCTAGAGATCAGGGTCGCAACGAGGTGGGCTACACCTTC. Amino acids: CSARDQGRNEVGYTF.

The chain couples TRBV12-3 or TRBV12-4 to TRBJ2-3; D gene unclear. The V end was cut by 6 bases, the J end by 4 bases, with 17 bases between. CDR3 size: 15 residues. CDR3 sequence reads: CASSPLGLPPDTQYF. The CDR3, as DNA: TGTGCCAGCAGCCCCCTCGGGCTTCCACCAGATACGCAGTATTTT.

The chain joins TRBV5-1 to TRBJ2-3, with D possibly TRBD1 on 5 matching bases. Germline values: CDR1 SGHRS, CDR2 YFSETQ. Trimming pared 3 bases from V and 0 bases from J, leaving 8 bases between. This CDR3 has 14 amino acids. The CDR3 here is CASSSDISTDTQYF. The CDR3 DNA reads TGCGCCAGCAGCTCGGACATCAGCACAGATACGCAGTATTTT.